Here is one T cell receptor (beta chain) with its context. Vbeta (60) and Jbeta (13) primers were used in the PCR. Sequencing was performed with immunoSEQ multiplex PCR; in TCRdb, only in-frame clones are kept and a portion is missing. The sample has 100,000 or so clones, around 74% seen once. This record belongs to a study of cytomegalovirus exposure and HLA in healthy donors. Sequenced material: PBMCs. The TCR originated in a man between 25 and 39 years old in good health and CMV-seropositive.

In DNA form, the CDR3 reads TGTGCCAGCAGCAGCGACACCGGGGTGGTCTATGGCTACACCTTC. Amino acid sequence: CASSSDTGVVYGYTF. V gene TRBV11-2 combines with J gene TRBJ1-2; D ambiguous. In germline, CDR1 is SGHAT, CDR2 FQNNGV. The CDR3 covers 15 residues. Between the trimmed V and J ends, which lost 5 bases and 4 bases, there was a span of 17 bases.